This TCR beta chain was identified during a study of cytomegalovirus exposure and HLA in healthy donors. Broader study findings: CMV antigen specificity was confirmed in vitro for three CMV-associated chains.

The CDR3 length is 14 residues. The germline gives CDR1 SGHNT, CDR2 YYREEE (reference sequence). The germline V and J ends were trimmed by 6 bases and 1 base, with 13 bases remaining between them. Amplification used 60 Vbeta primers and 13 Jbeta primers. Generated by immunoSEQ multiplex PCR, the TCRdb table keeps only in-frame clones and is missing some. The sample consists of more than 80,000 clones, 70% to 80% of them appearing once. On this clone itself: Its antigen remains unidentified.

Material: PBMCs. The J gene is TRBJ1-2, the V gene TRBV5-4, with a weak D call TRBD1 (5 bases). The clonotype comes from a man in his fifties or sixties in good health and CMV-seronegative. The CDR3 DNA reads as TGTGCCAGCACCCCTGGGGGGGTTAACTATGGCTACACCTTC. Residues: CASTPGGVNYGYTF.